Shown below are 23 T cell receptor beta chains from a single sample sequenced in a study of CD8+ T cells in alopecia areata. As the sequencing template, cDNA was produced by extracting RNA and reverse transcribing it. The repertoire was sequenced with immunoSEQ multiplex PCR; TCRdb's copy has only in-frame clones and lacks some. The sample shows about 140,000 clones, about half of them seen only once. The source was CD4+ T cells sorted from blood, collected at week 0. Every receptor here comes from a human donor with alopecia areata.

This clone was recorded at least ten times. This rearrangement joins TRBV5-1 to TRBJ2-2, with D maybe TRBD1 (5 bases). This CDR3 comprises 15 residues. The germline V and J ends were trimmed by 1 base and 5 bases, with 12 bases remaining between them. Per germline, CDR1 SGHRS and CDR2 YFSETQ. CDR3 in amino acids: CASSLQAGSTGELFF. The CDR3 DNA follows: TGCGCCAGCAGCTTGCAAGCAGGGTCGACCGGGGAGCTGTTTTTT.

V usage is TRBV7-6 and J usage is TRBJ2-2; D may be TRBD2 (5 bases). The V gene's germline CDR1 is SGHVS and CDR2 FNYEAQ. The CDR3 consists of 14 residues. Deletions cut 1 base from V and 6 bases from J, with 9 bases between. The CDR3 here is CASSLDAGPGELFF. In DNA, the CDR3 is TGTGCCAGCAGCTTAGATGCGGGCCCCGGGGAGCTGTTTTTT.

The rearrangement uses TRBV9 and TRBJ2-1; 7 bases are shared with TRBD1. Germline CDR1 is SGDLS and CDR2 is YYNGEE. V trimming: 3 bases; J trimming: 2 bases; junction bases outside the gene matches: 8. CDR3 length equals 16 residues. CDR3 sequence reads: CASSGTRGYTYNEQFF. DNA for the CDR3: TGTGCCAGCAGCGGAACCAGGGGGTATACCTACAATGAGCAGTTCTTC.

The sample holds a few counts of this clone. This rearrangement joins TRBV29-1 to TRBJ2-5; a weak D match, TRBD2 (5 bases). Trimming shortened V by 3 bases and J by 5 bases, and 10 bases separated the two germline ends. The V gene's germline CDR1 is SQVTM and CDR2 ANQGSEA. The CDR3 has 12 amino acids. This CDR3 is CSVESGRETQYF. DNA of the CDR3: TGCAGCGTTGAGAGCGGCAGGGAGACCCAGTACTTC.

This clone was seen only a few times. The genes are TRBV10-3 and TRBJ2-3, with D possibly matching TRBD2 (5 bases). This CDR3 has 14 residues. Trimming pared 6 bases from V and 1 base from J, leaving 11 bases between. From germline, CDR1 is ENHRY and CDR2 SYGVKD. The CDR3 sequence is CAIRASGGTDTQYF. The CDR3 DNA follows: TGTGCCATCAGAGCCAGCGGAGGCACAGATACGCAGTATTTT.

The CDR3 spells CASRRGDGGTGELFF. In nucleotides, the CDR3 is TGCGCCAGCCGGAGGGGGGACGGAGGGACCGGGGAGCTGTTTTTT. The chain is built from TRBV5-1 and TRBJ2-2, with D perhaps assigned TRBD1 or TRBD2 (6 bases each). Trimming took 7 bases from V and 5 from J, leaving 18 bases between them. Germline V gene lookup returns CDR1 SGHRS and CDR2 YFSETQ. The CDR3 contains 15 residues.

The V and J genes are TRBV7-2 and TRBJ2-6, with D possibly TRBD1 on 6 matching bases. V was pared by 4 bases and J by 1 base, with 20 bases between. CDR1 and CDR2 from the germline V gene are SGHTA and FQGNSA. The CDR3 consists of 19 residues. This chain's CDR3 is CASSYRVTRSQSGANVLTF. Written as DNA, the CDR3 is TGTGCCAGCAGCTACAGGGTGACTCGATCCCAGTCTGGGGCCAACGTCCTGACTTTC.

The genes are TRBV10-3 and TRBJ2-5, with D possibly TRBD2 on 7 matching bases. The CDR3 runs to 15 residues. Looked up from germline, CDR1 is ENHRY and CDR2 is SYGVKD. V lost 2 bases and J 7 bases, leaving 17 bases between the germline ends. The CDR3: CAISEAGAAWTTQYF. CDR3 in DNA: TGTGCCATCAGTGAGGCGGGGGCTGCGTGGACGACCCAGTACTTC.

This rearrangement joins TRBV5-1 to TRBJ1-2; D gene ambiguous. The CDR3 loop spans 14 amino acids. Per germline, CDR1 SGHRS and CDR2 YFSETQ. Trimming left V 4 bases short and J 4 bases short, with 14 bases between. As DNA, the CDR3 is TGCGCCAGCAGCCAAGTCCAGGACTCCTATGGCTACACCTTC. This encodes CASSQVQDSYGYTF.

This clone was picked up a small number of times. The chain joins TRBV10-3 to TRBJ2-4, with D perhaps matching TRBD1 or TRBD2 (5 bases each). The CDR3 has 14 residues. CDR1 is ENHRY, CDR2 SYGVKD, per germline. The V and J ends lost 5 bases and 2 bases respectively, with 10 bases between them. CDR3 sequence (DNA): TGTGCCATCAGTAGCAGGGAGTCCAAAAACATTCAGTACTTC. This gives the protein CAISSRESKNIQYF.

The V and J genes are TRBV10-3 and TRBJ2-7; 8 bases align to TRBD1. Trimming at V came to 6 bases and at J to 2 bases, leaving 6 bases not matched to a gene. Looked up from germline, CDR1 is ENHRY and CDR2 is SYGVKD. This CDR3 comprises 14 residues. DNA of the CDR3: TGTGCCATCAGAAGGACAGGGCGGACCTACGAGCAGTACTTC. It is translated as CAIRRTGRTYEQYF.

The table lists this clone with a few counts. This chain joins TRBV19 and TRBJ1-1, with 7 bases lining up with TRBD1. Trimming removed 4 bases from V and 9 bases from J; junction bases left unmatched: 14. The CDR3 loop spans 15 amino acids. Germline CDR1 LNHDA, CDR2 SQIVND (reference sequence). CDR3 nucleotides: TGTGCCAGTAGTACCCTGGGACAGTCTTTACGACAAGCTTTCTTT. Protein: CASSTLGQSLRQAFF. Full variable domain (outside the CDR3, taken from reference TRBV19 and TRBJ1-1): DGGITQSPKYLFRKEGQNVTLSCEQNLNHDAMYWYRQDPGQGLRLIYYSQIVNDFQKGDIAEGYSVSREKKESFPLTVTSAQKNPTAFYLCASSTLGQSLRQAFFGQGTRLTVV.

A few counts support this clone. This chain uses TRBV19 with TRBJ2-1; no clear D gene. Germline CDR1 and CDR2: LNHDA and SQIVND (reference sequence). V lost 8 bases and J lost 3, with 11 bases in between. The CDR3 sequence is 13 residues long. This CDR3 is CASQDLNYNEQFF. As DNA, the CDR3 is TGTGCCAGTCAAGACCTAAACTACAATGAGCAGTTCTTC.

This rearrangement joins TRBV5-1 to TRBJ1-2; a weak D match, TRBD1 (5 bases). This CDR3 comprises 15 residues. Trimming left V 3 bases short and J 4 bases short, with 16 bases between. CDR1 and CDR2 from the germline V gene are SGHRS and YFSETQ. CDR3 protein: CASSSEGASGYGYTF. CDR3 DNA: TGCGCCAGCAGCTCGGAAGGGGCGTCGGGCTATGGCTACACCTTC. The entire variable domain, with the rest obtained from reference TRBV5-1 and TRBJ1-2, is as follows: KAGVTQTPRYLIKTRGQQVTLSCSPISGHRSVSWYQQTPGQGLQFLFEYFSETQRNKGNFPGRFSGRQFSNSRSEMNVSTLELGDSALYLCASSSEGASGYGYTFGSGTRLTVV.

V is TRBV30 and J is TRBJ2-5, with D unresolved. The DNA matches TRBJ2-7 better at its end, which makes the J call doubtful. CDR1 GTSNPN and CDR2 SVGIG come from the germline V gene (reference sequence). The CDR3 sequence is 16 residues long. CDR3 in DNA: TGTGCCTGGAGTCTCCCCCCTCCATCAAGGCCCTACGAGCAGTACTTC. This encodes CAWSLPPPSRPYEQYF.

The chain has TRBV11-2 and TRBJ1-2, with 7 bases that match TRBD1. Germline V gene data show CDR1 as SGHAT and CDR2 as FQNNGV. The CDR3 is 17 residues long. V was clipped by 1 base and J by 1 base; unmatched bases: 9. The DNA of the CDR3 is TGTGCCAGCAGCTTAGGGGCTGACAGGGAATTTAACTATGGCTACACCTTC. This codes for CASSLGADREFNYGYTF.

The gene calls are TRBV7-9 and TRBJ2-1; the D gene is possibly TRBD2 (5 bases). There are 15 residues in the CDR3. Germline values: CDR1 SEHNR, CDR2 FQNEAQ (reference sequence). Trimming pared 5 bases from V and 0 bases from J, leaving 11 bases between. The CDR3 loop is CASSRRGNSYNEQFF. The CDR3 DNA reads as TGTGCCAGCAGCCGTCGGGGAAACTCCTACAATGAGCAGTTCTTC.

This clone was counted a few times. The rearrangement joins TRBV29-1 to TRBJ2-3; weak D call: TRBD2 (7 bases). The CDR3 covers 13 residues. Germline V gene sequence: CDR1 SQVTM, CDR2 ANQGSEA. CDR3 in amino acids: CTHGGPLTDTQYF. The CDR3 DNA is TGCACCCACGGGGGGCCTTTGACAGATACGCAGTATTTT.

The chain employs TRBV9 and TRBJ2-2, with 7 nucleotides matching TRBD2. Trimming cost V 5 bases and J 5 bases; bases outside gene matches: 9. The germline gives CDR1 SGDLS, CDR2 YYNGEE. The CDR3 is 15 residues long. CDR3 protein: CASRIGAGFTGELFF. The CDR3 DNA is TGTGCCAGCAGGATTGGAGCGGGATTTACCGGGGAGCTGTTTTTT.

The chain couples TRBV7-3 to TRBJ1-2; weak D call: TRBD1 (5 bases). The CDR3 contains 14 residues. Germline V gives CDR1 SGHTA, CDR2 FQGTGA. Trimming pared 0 bases from V and 8 bases from J, leaving 13 bases between. The CDR3 nucleotides read TGTGCCAGCAGCTTAACCGCGCGCAGGGACGGCTACACCTTC. Encoded protein: CASSLTARRDGYTF.

This clone was detected a few times. This chain connects TRBV7-9 to TRBJ2-7; D may correspond to TRBD1 or TRBD2 (5 bases each). The germline V and J ends were trimmed by 6 bases and 1 base, with 10 bases remaining between them. In germline, CDR1 is SEHNR, CDR2 FQNEAQ (reference sequence). The CDR3 has 13 amino acids. The CDR3 loop is CASSRGRSYEQYF. CDR3 bases: TGTGCCAGCAGTCGGGGCCGGTCCTACGAGCAGTACTTC.

This clone was counted a few times. The rearrangement links TRBV7-9 to TRBJ2-2; no definite D call. The length of the CDR3 is 15 residues. Germline lookup yields CDR1 SEHNR and CDR2 FQNEAQ (reference sequence). Trimming shortened V by 5 bases and J by 2 bases, and 12 bases separated the two germline ends. The CDR3 loop is CASSKGTANTGELFF. The CDR3 coding sequence is TGTGCCAGCAGCAAAGGAACGGCAAACACCGGGGAGCTGTTTTTT.

The V call is TRBV30, the J call TRBJ2-2; a weak D match, TRBD1 (6 bases). This CDR3 contains 15 residues. Germline CDR1 GTSNPN, CDR2 SVGIG (reference sequence). V dropped 0 bases and J dropped 6 bases, with 14 bases sitting between them. This CDR3 reads CAWSVLGTGPGELFF. As DNA, the CDR3 is TGTGCCTGGAGTGTACTCGGAACAGGGCCCGGGGAGCTGTTTTTT.